Each of the 11 T cell receptor beta chains below was sequenced from the same sample in a study of shared clonotypes between healthy human individuals. The naive CD8 subset, CD45RO-negative cells positively selected for CCR7, excluded terminally differentiated effector memory CD45RA+ cells. Only in-frame clones appear in the TCRdb table, and some are missing; sequencing was by immunoSEQ multiplex PCR. The sample consists of around 550,000 clones, 90% to 95% of them appearing once. The sample was naive CD8+ T cells sorted from blood. These receptors were obtained from a woman in her 30s in good health.

The V and J genes are TRBV28 and TRBJ1-1; a possible D gene is TRBD1 (5 bases). This CDR3 comprises 14 residues. V was pared by 3 bases and J by 5 bases, with 13 bases between. Germline V gene lookup returns CDR1 MDHEN and CDR2 SYDVKM. CDR3 protein: CASSFPGARTEAFF. The CDR3 nucleotides read TGTGCCAGCAGTTTCCCCGGGGCGCGTACTGAAGCTTTCTTT.

The rearrangement joins TRBV4-1 to TRBJ2-7; TRBD2 matches 13 bases. Germline CDR1 reads MGHRA; CDR2 reads YSYEKL. With 3 bases clipped from V and 1 base from J, the junction kept 3 bases outside the gene matches. The CDR3 extends over 16 amino acids. CDR3 sequence (DNA): TGCGCCAGCAGCCACAGACTAGCGGGAGGATCCTACGAGCAGTACTTC. Translation: CASSHRLAGGSYEQYF.

The V gene is TRBV15, the J gene TRBJ2-1; a possible D gene is TRBD2 (6 bases). This CDR3 contains 16 residues. The germline V gene has CDR1 LNHNV and CDR2 YYDKDF (reference sequence). V was clipped by 4 bases and J by 3 bases, with 16 bases between them. Written as DNA, the CDR3 is TGTGCCACCAGCAAAGCCAGGGACTCGTTCTACAATGAGCAGTTCTTC. Translation: CATSKARDSFYNEQFF. Full variable domain (rest looked up from reference TRBV15 and TRBJ2-1): DAMVIQNPRYQVTQFGKPVTLSCSQTLNHNVMYWYQQKSSQAPKLLFHYYDKDFNNEADTPDNFQSRRPNTSFCFLDIRSPGLGDTAMYLCATSKARDSFYNEQFFGPGTRLTVL.

This clone turned up a few times. This chain links TRBV13 with TRBJ1-2; weak D call: TRBD1 (6 bases). This CDR3 is 16 amino acids long. Germline V lookup: CDR1 PRHDT, CDR2 FYEKMQ (reference sequence). Trimming removed 2 bases from V and 8 bases from J, with 21 bases in between. The CDR3 sequence: CASSLSLSAGDVGYTF. For the CDR3, the DNA is TGTGCCAGCAGCTTATCCCTTTCGGCAGGGGATGTGGGCTACACCTTC.

J is TRBJ2-6 and V is TRBV2, with a tentative D call TRBD2 (5 bases). The CDR3 is made up of 14 amino acids. V was pared by 6 bases and J by 3 bases, with 9 bases between. Germline V gene sequence: CDR1 SNHLY, CDR2 FYNNEI. Written as DNA, the CDR3 is TGTGCCAGCAGCGAGGGATTTGGGGCCAACGTCCTGACTTTC. As protein: CASSEGFGANVLTF.

The V and J genes are TRBV6-1 and TRBJ1-1; D is ambiguous. The germline gives CDR1 MNHNS, CDR2 SASEGT. The V end lost 1 base, the J end lost 4 bases, and 10 bases lay between the germline ends. The CDR3 length is 14 residues. Written as DNA, the CDR3 is TGTGCCAGCAGTGAAGTGGGCAGGCCCACTGAAGCTTTCTTT. Amino acids: CASSEVGRPTEAFF.

The chain combines TRBV28 with TRBJ2-1; TRBD2 agrees at 13 bases. With V trimmed by 6 bases and J by 8 bases, 7 bases remained unmatched. Germline CDR1 reads MDHEN; CDR2 reads SYDVKM. This CDR3 has 15 residues. CDR3 protein: CASRPLAGGPHEQFF. The CDR3 DNA sequence: TGTGCCAGCAGACCACTAGCGGGAGGGCCCCATGAGCAGTTCTTC.

V usage is TRBV14 and J usage is TRBJ2-1; TRBD2 matches 9 bases. The CDR3 length is 15 residues. CDR1 SGHDN and CDR2 FVKESK come from the germline V gene. Unmatched junction bases numbered 4, after V lost 2 bases and J lost 5 bases. The CDR3 nucleotides read TGTGCCAGCAGCCAATGGGGACTAGCCGACAATGAGCAGTTCTTC. It codes for CASSQWGLADNEQFF. The full variable domain, completed using reference TRBV14 and TRBJ2-1, is EAGVTQFPSHSVIEKGQTVTLRCDPISGHDNLYWYRRVMGKEIKFLLHFVKESKQDESGMPNNRFLAERTGGTYSTLKVQPAELEDSGVYFCASSQWGLADNEQFFGPGTRLTVL.

The rearrangement joins TRBV4-1 to TRBJ2-1, with TRBD2 matching 7 bases. Germline V lookup: CDR1 MGHRA, CDR2 YSYEKL. The CDR3 is 15 residues long. The ends lost 3 bases at V and 6 bases at J; junction bases unmatched: 8. CDR3 residues: CASSHVGGIGNEQFF. The DNA of the CDR3 is TGCGCCAGCAGCCATGTCGGGGGGATCGGCAATGAGCAGTTCTTC.

The chain uses TRBV28 and TRBJ1-6; D remains unclear. The CDR3 spans 16 residues. Trimming left V 3 bases short and J 4 bases short, with 13 bases between. CDR1 and CDR2 from the germline V gene are MDHEN and SYDVKM. The CDR3 loop reads CASSFVRVLYNSPLHF. The CDR3 DNA reads as TGTGCCAGCAGTTTCGTAAGAGTCCTATATAATTCACCCCTCCACTTT.

The chain is built from TRBV28 and TRBJ2-1, with 8 positions matching TRBD1. The CDR3 is 14 amino acids. The V and J ends lost 10 bases and 7 bases, in that order; junction bases with no gene match: 12. Germline assignment: CDR1 MDHEN and CDR2 SYDVKM. The CDR3 DNA sequence: TGTGCCACTTTGGGGACAGGTCTTCTAAATGAGCAGTTCTTC. Residues: CATLGTGLLNEQFF.